This T cell receptor (beta chain) derives from a study of CD4 and CD8 cells across lung adenocarcinoma regions. Germline CDR1 is SGHDN and CDR2 is FVKESK. Trimming shortened V by 0 bases and J by 5 bases, and 19 bases separated the two germline ends. The CDR3 has 17 residues. Donors had localized lung adenocarcinoma, a non-small cell lung cancer. This clonotype has ten or more counts. TCRdb independently ran MiXCR on the PCR reads; one entry per CDR3 protein. The sample carries just over 7,500 distinct CDR3 sequences, about 41% recorded once. This TCR came from a male donor with lung adenocarcinoma. The CD4 and CD8 labels of this study may be unreliable. The material sequenced was CD8+ T cells from the center of a lung tumor. This chain uses TRBV14 with TRBJ1-1; D unclear. CDR3: CASSQERIIGGRTEAFF. The CDR3, as DNA: TGTGCCAGCAGCCAAGAACGGATAATAGGTGGGAGGACTGAAGCTTTCTTT.